The rows below give T cell receptor beta chains drawn from one sample of a study of blood T cell repertoires in COVID-19. TCRdb's table, derived via immunoSEQ multiplex PCR, lists solely in-frame clones and lacks some. The table records under 250,000 clones, approximately 86% of them present only once. The sample was peripheral blood. These receptors were taken from a woman in her seventies with active or convalescent COVID-19. The CDR3 runs from the conserved cysteine through the conserved F or W. The order of the fields is V gene, D gene, J gene, clone size, CDR3 protein, CDR3 DNA. D genes are given only for firm matches. Not every row has a clone size; where given, it reads once, few, many or a size class.

TRBV5-4	.	TRBJ2-7	.	CASSLGPIYEQYF	TGTGCCAGCAGCTTGGGGCCGATCTACGAGCAGTACTTC
TRBV24-1	TRBD1	TRBJ2-1	.	CATSEEGQGARDEQFF	TGTGCCACCAGTGAGGAAGGACAGGGGGCAAGGGATGAGCAGTTCTTC
TRBV29-1	.	TRBJ2-5	once	CSLRFGGETQYF	TGCAGCCTTAGGTTTGGGGGGGAGACCCAGTACTTC
TRBV10-3	.	TRBJ1-3	.	CASTALSGNTIYF	TGTGCCAGCACAGCACTCTCTGGAAACACCATATATTTT
TRBV6-5	TRBD2	TRBJ2-3	.	CASRLGLAGVALYF	TGTGCCAGCAGGCTGGGACTAGCGGGGGTGGCCCTGTATTTT
TRBV11-3	.	TRBJ2-1	.	CASSLTGTSGAEQFF	TGTGCCAGCAGCTTAACAGGGACCTCAGGTGCTGAGCAGTTCTTC
TRBV5-1	TRBD1	TRBJ2-5	once	CASVQGKAQYF	TGCGCCAGCGTACAGGGGAAGGCCCAGTACTTC
TRBV7-2	.	TRBJ2-7	.	CASSFSGGGSYEQYF	TGTGCCAGCAGCTTCTCAGGGGGAGGCTCCTACGAGCAGTACTTC
TRBV6-5	.	TRBJ2-1	few	CASSLGQSSYNEQFF	TGTGCCAGCAGCCTAGGACAAAGCTCCTACAATGAGCAGTTCTTC
TRBV4-2	TRBD1	TRBJ2-2	.	CASSQVIPGQVTSAGELFF	TGTGCCAGCAGCCAAGTAATTCCGGGACAGGTCACATCGGCCGGGGAGCTGTTTTTT
TRBV6-2/TRBV6-3	.	TRBJ1-5	.	CASSYQDLDNQPQHF	TGTGCCAGCAGTTATCAGGACTTAGACAATCAGCCCCAGCATTTT
TRBV7-6	TRBD1	TRBJ1-6	once	CASSPLPTGTNSPLHF	TGTGCCAGCAGCCCCTTACCGACAGGGACGAATTCACCCCTCCACTTT
TRBV19	.	TRBJ1-1	.	CASRYRVMNTEAFF	TGTGCCAGTAGGTACAGGGTGATGAACACTGAAGCTTTCTTT
TRBV4-2	.	TRBJ1-6	.	CASSQDTFNSPLHF	TGTGCCAGCAGCCAAGATACATTTAATTCACCCCTCCACTTT
TRBV7-9	.	TRBJ1-2	.	CASSLDRGGYTF	TGTGCCAGCAGCCTGGACAGAGGAGGCTACACCTTC
TRBV3-1/TRBV3-2	.	TRBJ2-5	.	CASREQDGTQYF	TGTGCCAGCAGGGAACAGGACGGGACCCAGTACTTC
TRBV12-3/TRBV12-4	TRBD1	TRBJ1-1	.	CASGPRWDSEAFF	TGTGCCAGCGGCCCGCGGTGGGACAGTGAAGCTTTCTTT
TRBV24-1	.	TRBJ2-1	.	CATSDSRSENTDNEQFF	TGTGCCACCAGTGATTCCCGGAGCGAAAACACTGACAATGAGCAGTTCTTC
TRBV18	TRBD2	TRBJ2-3	.	CASSPSGIDTQYF	TGTGCCAGCTCACCAAGCGGGATCGATACGCAGTATTTT
TRBV5-1	TRBD1	TRBJ1-1	.	CASSLGTANTKAFF	TGCGCCAGCAGCTTAGGGACAGCGAACACTAAAGCTTTCTTT
TRBV27	TRBD2	TRBJ2-7	.	CASSPGTSGKLYEQYF	TGTGCCAGCAGTCCCGGGACTAGTGGCAAACTCTACGAGCAGTACTTC
TRBV19	.	TRBJ1-5	.	CASSRHRELLDSNQPQHF	TGTGCCAGTAGTCGCCATAGGGAGTTATTGGATAGCAATCAGCCCCAGCATTTT